Sequencing of this T cell receptor beta chain was carried out in a study of T cells in Graves' hyperthyroidism and ophthalmopathy. Overall study results and limits: Most thyroid clonotypes expanded above 0.001 appeared in blood too.

RNA transcripts provided the source from which TCR beta CDR3 regions were amplified. A set of HTBI primers served as the primers for a first-round RT-PCR of the TCR CDR3. TCRdb passed the multiplex PCR reads through MiXCR, listing each CDR3 protein once. The table shows roughly 300,000 distinct CDR3 sequences, with around 23% occurring only once. This clonotype was seen many times. Its antigen is currently unknown. The ends were cut back, 5 bases at V and 4 bases at J, with 11 bases in the middle. CDR3 length: 13 residues. In germline, CDR1 is MDHEN, CDR2 SYDVKM. The specimen sequenced was blood. The TCR sequence derives from a woman aged 45-60 years with Graves' hyperthyroidism. The rearrangement joins TRBV28 to TRBJ1-2; D ambiguous. The CDR3 DNA reads as TGTGCCAGCAGTCCCACAGCCCTCTATGGCTACACCTTC. Residues: CASSPTALYGYTF.